This TCR beta chain was captured by sequencing in a study of cytomegalovirus exposure and HLA in healthy donors. Amplification used 60 Vbeta primers and 13 Jbeta primers. Profiled with immunoSEQ multiplex PCR; TCRdb holds only in-frame clones, not every one. The profile covers over 150,000 clones, with roughly 80% appearing a single time and around 5% taken by the ten largest. CDR3 size: 13 residues. The V end lost 5 bases, the J end lost 4 bases, and 11 bases lay between the germline ends. CDR1 and CDR2 (germline): SEHNR, FQNEAQ (reference sequence). The sample comprised PBMCs. This TCR was sampled from a man in his late teens or twenties in good health and CMV-seronegative. The V gene is TRBV7-9, the J gene TRBJ1-2; weak D call: TRBD1 (6 bases). In DNA form, the CDR3 reads TGTGCCAGCAGCGACAGGACAACCTATGGCTACACCTTC. Translated: CASSDRTTYGYTF.